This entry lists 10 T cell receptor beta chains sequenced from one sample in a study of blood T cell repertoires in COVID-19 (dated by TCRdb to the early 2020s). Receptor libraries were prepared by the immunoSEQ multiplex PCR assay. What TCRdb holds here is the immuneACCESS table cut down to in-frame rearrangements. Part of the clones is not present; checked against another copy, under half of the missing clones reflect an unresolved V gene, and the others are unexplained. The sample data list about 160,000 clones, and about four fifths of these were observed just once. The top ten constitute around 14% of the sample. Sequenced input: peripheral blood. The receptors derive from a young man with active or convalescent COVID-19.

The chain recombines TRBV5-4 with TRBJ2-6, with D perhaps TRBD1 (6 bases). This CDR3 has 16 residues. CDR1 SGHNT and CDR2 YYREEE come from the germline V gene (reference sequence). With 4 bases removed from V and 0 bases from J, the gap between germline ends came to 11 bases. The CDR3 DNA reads TGTGCCAGCAGCGCCGGACAGAGCTCTGGGGCCAACGTCCTGACTTTC. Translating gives CASSAGQSSGANVLTF.

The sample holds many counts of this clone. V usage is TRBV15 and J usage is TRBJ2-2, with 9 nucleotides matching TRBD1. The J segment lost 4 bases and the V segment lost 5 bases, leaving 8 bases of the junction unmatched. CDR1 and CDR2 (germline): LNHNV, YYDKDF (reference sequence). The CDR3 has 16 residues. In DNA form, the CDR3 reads TGTGCCACCAGCGACGGGGACAGGGTCAGCACCGGGGAGCTGTTTTTT. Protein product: CATSDGDRVSTGELFF.

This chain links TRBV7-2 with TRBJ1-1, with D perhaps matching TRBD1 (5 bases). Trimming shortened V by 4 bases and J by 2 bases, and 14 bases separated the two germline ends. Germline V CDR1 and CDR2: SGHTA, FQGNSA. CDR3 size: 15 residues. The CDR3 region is CASSYGGVGNTEAFF. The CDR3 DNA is TGTGCCAGCAGCTACGGGGGGGTAGGTAACACTGAAGCTTTCTTT.

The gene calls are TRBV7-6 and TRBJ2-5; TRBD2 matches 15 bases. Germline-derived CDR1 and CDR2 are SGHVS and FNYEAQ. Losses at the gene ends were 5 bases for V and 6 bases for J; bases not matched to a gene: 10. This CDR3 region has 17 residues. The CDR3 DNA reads TGTGCCAGCAGCCTCGCTGGACTAGCGGGGGGGCGGCAGACCCAGTACTTC. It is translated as CASSLAGLAGGRQTQYF.

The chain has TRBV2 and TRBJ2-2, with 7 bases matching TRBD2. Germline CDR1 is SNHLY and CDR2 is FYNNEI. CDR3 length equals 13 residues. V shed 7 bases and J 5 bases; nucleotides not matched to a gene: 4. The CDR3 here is CASKGGETGELFF. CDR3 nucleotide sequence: TGTGCCAGCAAGGGAGGGGAAACCGGGGAGCTGTTTTTT.

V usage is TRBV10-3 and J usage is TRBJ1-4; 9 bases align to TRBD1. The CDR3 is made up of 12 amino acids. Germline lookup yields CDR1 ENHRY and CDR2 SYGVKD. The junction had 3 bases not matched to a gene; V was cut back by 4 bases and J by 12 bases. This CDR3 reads CAISGDRVELFF. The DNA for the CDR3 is TGTGCCATCAGTGGGGACAGGGTGGAACTGTTTTTT.

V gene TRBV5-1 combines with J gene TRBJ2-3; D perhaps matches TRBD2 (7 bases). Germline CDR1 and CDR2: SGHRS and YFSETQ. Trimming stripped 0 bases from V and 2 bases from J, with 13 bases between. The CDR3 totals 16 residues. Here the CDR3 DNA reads TGCGCCAGCAGCTTGGAAACAGGGAGGGTCACAGATACGCAGTATTTT. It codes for CASSLETGRVTDTQYF.

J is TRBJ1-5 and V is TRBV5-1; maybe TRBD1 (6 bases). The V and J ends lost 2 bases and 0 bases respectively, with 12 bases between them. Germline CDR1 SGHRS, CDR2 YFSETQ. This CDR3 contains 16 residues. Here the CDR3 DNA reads TGCGCCAGCAGCTTACCGGACAGCAATAGCAATCAGCCCCAGCATTTT. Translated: CASSLPDSNSNQPQHF.

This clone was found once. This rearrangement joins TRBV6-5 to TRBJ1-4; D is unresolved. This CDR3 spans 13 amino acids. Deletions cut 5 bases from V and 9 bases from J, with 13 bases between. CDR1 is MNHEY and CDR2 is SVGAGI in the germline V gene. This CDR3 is CASSTGLKKKLFF. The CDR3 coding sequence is TGTGCCAGCAGTACTGGACTGAAGAAAAAACTGTTTTTT.

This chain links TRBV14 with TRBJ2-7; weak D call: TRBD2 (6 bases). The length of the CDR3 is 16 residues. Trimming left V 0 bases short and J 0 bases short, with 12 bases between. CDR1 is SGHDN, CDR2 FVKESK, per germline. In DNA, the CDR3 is TGTGCCAGCAGCCAAGAGTGGGGGGTCCACTCCTACGAGCAGTACTTC. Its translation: CASSQEWGVHSYEQYF.